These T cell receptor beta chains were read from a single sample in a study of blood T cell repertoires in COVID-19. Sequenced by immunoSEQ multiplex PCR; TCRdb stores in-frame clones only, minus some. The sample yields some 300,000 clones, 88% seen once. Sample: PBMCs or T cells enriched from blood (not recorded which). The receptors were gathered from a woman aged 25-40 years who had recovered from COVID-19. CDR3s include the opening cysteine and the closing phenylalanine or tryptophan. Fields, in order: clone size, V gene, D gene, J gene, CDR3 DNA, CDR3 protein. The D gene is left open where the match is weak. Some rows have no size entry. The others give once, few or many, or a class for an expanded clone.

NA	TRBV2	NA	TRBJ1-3	TGTGCCAGCAGTGAAAAGGGGCGTAACCTCTCTGGAAACACCATATATTTT	CASSEKGRNLSGNTIYF
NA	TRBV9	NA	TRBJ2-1	TGTGCCAGCAGCGTCGACAGTTCCTACAATGAGCAGTTCTTC	CASSVDSSYNEQFF
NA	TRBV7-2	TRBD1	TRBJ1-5	TGTGCCAGCAGCCGACAGGGGAATCAGCCCCAGCATTTT	CASSRQGNQPQHF
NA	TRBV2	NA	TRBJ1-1	TGTGCCGGGAGGGAGGGCGCATTTGAAGCTTTCTTT	CAGREGAFEAFF
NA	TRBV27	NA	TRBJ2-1	TGTGCCAGCAGTTTATCGAGGGGGGAGCAGTTCTTC	CASSLSRGEQFF
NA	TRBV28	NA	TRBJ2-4	TGTGCCAGCAGCCTTGGCGGAAACACAGGGTCTTTAGCCAAAAACATTCAGTACTTC	CASSLGGNTGSLAKNIQYF
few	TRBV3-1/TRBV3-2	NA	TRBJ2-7	TGTGCCAGCAGCCGAACCCTATCCTACGAGCAGTACTTC	CASSRTLSYEQYF
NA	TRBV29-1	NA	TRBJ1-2	TGCAGCGTCTTGGCCGAGGCACGCTATGGCTACACCTTC	CSVLAEARYGYTF
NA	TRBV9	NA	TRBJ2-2	TGTGCCAGCAGCGTATTGGGCTATCGAGTCGGGGAGCTGTTTTTT	CASSVLGYRVGELFF
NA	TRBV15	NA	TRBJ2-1	TGTGCCACCAGCAGAGTTGTCAGGGTGTACAATGAGCAGTTCTTC	CATSRVVRVYNEQFF
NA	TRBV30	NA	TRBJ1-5	TGTGCCTGGAGTGTAACCGGTTTGGATCAGCCCCAGCATTTT	CAWSVTGLDQPQHF
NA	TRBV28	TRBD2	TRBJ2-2	TGTGCCAGCAGCCCTAGCGGGTTGAACACCGGGGAGCTGTTTTTT	CASSPSGLNTGELFF
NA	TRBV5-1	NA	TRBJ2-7	TGCGCCAGCGGGAAAGGTCGACTAGGCTCCTACGAGCAGTACTTC	CASGKGRLGSYEQYF
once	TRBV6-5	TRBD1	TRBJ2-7	TGTGCCATTTCCCGGGACAGGGACTACGAGCAGTACTTC	CAISRDRDYEQYF
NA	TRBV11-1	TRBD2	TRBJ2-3	TGTGCCAGCCGCGGGGGGTCGTATACAGATACGCAGTATTTT	CASRGGSYTDTQYF
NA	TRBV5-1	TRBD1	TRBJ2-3	TGCGCCAGCAGCCTTGACAGGGGGACTCCCGATACGCAGTATTTT	CASSLDRGTPDTQYF
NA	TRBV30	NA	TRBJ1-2	TGTGCCTGGAGAGCGCCGGGAGGCTACACCTTC	CAWRAPGGYTF
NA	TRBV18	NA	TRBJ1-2	TGTGCCAGCTCACCTCCGACAGGTTCGCGACCAGCATATGGCTACACCTTC	CASSPPTGSRPAYGYTF
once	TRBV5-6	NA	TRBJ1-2	TGTGCCAGCAGCTTTGTGTGGAGCGGCTCTGGATATGGCTACACCTTC	CASSFVWSGSGYGYTF
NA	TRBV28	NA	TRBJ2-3	TGTGCCAGCAGTGAGGAACGGAGGGCGCAGTATTTT	CASSEERRAQYF
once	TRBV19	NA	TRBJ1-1	TGTGCCAGTAGTACCTTGGGGAGGGTGGACACTGAAGCTTTCTTT	CASSTLGRVDTEAFF
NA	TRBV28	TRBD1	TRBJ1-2	TGTGCCAGCAGTTTACCGGGACAGGGGGCGCCTAACTATGGCTACACCTTC	CASSLPGQGAPNYGYTF
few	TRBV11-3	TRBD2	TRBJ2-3	TGTGCCAGCAGCTTCACTAGCGGGAGTGATACGCAGTATTTT	CASSFTSGSDTQYF
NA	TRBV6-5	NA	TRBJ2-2	TGTGCCAGCAGGACAACAGGGACCGGGGAGCTGTTTTTT	CASRTTGTGELFF
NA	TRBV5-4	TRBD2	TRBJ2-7	TGTGCCAGCAGCCCGAAGACTAGCGGGGGACTATCCTACGAGCAGTACTTC	CASSPKTSGGLSYEQYF
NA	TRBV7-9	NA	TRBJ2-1	TGTGCCAGCAGCTTGAGGGCGCAAAATAGTGAGCAGTTCTTC	CASSLRAQNSEQFF
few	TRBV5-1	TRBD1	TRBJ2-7	TGCGCCAGCAGCTCGACAGGGGATACCTACGAGCAGTACTTC	CASSSTGDTYEQYF
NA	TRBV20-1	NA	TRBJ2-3	TGCAGTGCTAGCCAGGGAGATACGCAGTATTTT	CSASQGDTQYF
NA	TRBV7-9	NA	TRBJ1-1	TGTGCCAGCACCCCAGTTTCTGAAGCTTTCTTT	CASTPVSEAFF
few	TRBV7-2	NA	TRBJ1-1	TGTGCCAGCAGCTTAGATAGGAACACTGAAGCTTTCTTT	CASSLDRNTEAFF
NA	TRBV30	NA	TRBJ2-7	TGTGCCTGGAGGCCCACAGTAGGCCCTGGGTGGCCCTACGAGCAGTACTTC	CAWRPTVGPGWPYEQYF
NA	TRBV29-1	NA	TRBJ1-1	TGCAGCGGCCAGGACACCTACACTGAAGCTTTCTTT	CSGQDTYTEAFF
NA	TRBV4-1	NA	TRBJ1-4	TGCGCCAGCAGCCAAGAAGTCAGGGGACCAAATGAAAAACTGTTTTTT	CASSQEVRGPNEKLFF
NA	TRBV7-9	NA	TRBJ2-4	TGTGCCAGCAGCTCATACTCCCGAAGTGCCAAAAACATTCAGTACTTC	CASSSYSRSAKNIQYF
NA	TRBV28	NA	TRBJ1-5	TGTGCCAGCTCAGGGCTCGGTCAGCCCCAGCATTTT	CASSGLGQPQHF
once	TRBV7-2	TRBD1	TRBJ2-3	TGTGCCAGCAGCCCCCGGACAGGGTGGACAGATACGCAGTATTTT	CASSPRTGWTDTQYF
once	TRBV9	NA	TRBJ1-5	TGTGCCAGCAGCTACCGGGTCGGGGAGCCCCAGCATTTT	CASSYRVGEPQHF
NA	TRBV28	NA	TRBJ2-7	TGTGCCAGCAGTTTCCCAGGGTACGAACAGTACTTC	CASSFPGYEQYF
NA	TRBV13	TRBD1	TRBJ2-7	TGTGCCAGCAGCTCTCAAGTCCCGGGACAGCTCTACGAGCAGTACTTC	CASSSQVPGQLYEQYF
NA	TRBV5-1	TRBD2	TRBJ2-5	TGCGCCAGCAGCTGGGGACTAGCGGGAGATTGGGAGACCCAGTACTTC	CASSWGLAGDWETQYF
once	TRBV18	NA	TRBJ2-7	TGTGCCAGCTCACCAGGGGCCCCGACGGACGAGCAGTACTTC	CASSPGAPTDEQYF
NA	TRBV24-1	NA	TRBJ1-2	TGTGCCACCAGTGATTTCGGAACCGGGGAGCATGGCTACACCTTC	CATSDFGTGEHGYTF
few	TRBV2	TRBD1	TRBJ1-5	TGTGCCAGCAATCAGGGGGCGAGTCAGCCCCAGCATTTT	CASNQGASQPQHF
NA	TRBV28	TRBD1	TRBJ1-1	TGTGCCAGCAGCAAATCCATCTTGACAGGGCGAGAGACTGAAGCTTTCTTT	CASSKSILTGRETEAFF
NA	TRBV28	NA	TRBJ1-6	TGTGCCAGCGACAGAGAGGCGGCTGGGAATTCACCCCTCCACTTT	CASDREAAGNSPLHF
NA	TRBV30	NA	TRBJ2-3	TGTGCCCTAAACAGGGTGGTAAGCACAGATACGCAGTATTTT	CALNRVVSTDTQYF
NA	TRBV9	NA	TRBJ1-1	TGTGCCAGCAGCGCAACAGGGATTGAAGCTTTCTTT	CASSATGIEAFF
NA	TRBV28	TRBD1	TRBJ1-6	TGTGCCAGCAGTTCAGGGACAGGCACGTTCCCTTATAATTCACCCCTCCACTTT	CASSSGTGTFPYNSPLHF
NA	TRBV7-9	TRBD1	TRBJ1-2	TGTGCCAGCAGCTTAGGGGGACCAACAGGGGCCCTCTATGGCTACACCTTC	CASSLGGPTGALYGYTF